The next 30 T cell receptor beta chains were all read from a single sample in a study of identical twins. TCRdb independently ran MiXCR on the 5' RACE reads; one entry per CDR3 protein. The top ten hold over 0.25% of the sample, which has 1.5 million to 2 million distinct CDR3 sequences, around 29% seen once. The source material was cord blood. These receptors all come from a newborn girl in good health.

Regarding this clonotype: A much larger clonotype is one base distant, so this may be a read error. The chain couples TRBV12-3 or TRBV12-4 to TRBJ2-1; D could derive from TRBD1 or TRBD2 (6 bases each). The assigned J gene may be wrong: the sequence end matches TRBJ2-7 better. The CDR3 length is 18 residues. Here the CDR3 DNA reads TGTGCCAGCAGTCACTCTCCGGACAGCCGAGGGGGGTACAATGAGCAGTACTTC. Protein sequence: CASSHSPDSRGGYNEQYF.

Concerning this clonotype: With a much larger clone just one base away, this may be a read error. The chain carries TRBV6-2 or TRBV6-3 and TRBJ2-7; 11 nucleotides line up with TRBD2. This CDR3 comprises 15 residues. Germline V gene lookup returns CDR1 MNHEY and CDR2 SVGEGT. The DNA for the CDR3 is TGTACCAGCAGTCTAGCGGGAGGACGCTCCTACGAGCAGTACTTC. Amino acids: CTSSLAGGRSYEQYF.

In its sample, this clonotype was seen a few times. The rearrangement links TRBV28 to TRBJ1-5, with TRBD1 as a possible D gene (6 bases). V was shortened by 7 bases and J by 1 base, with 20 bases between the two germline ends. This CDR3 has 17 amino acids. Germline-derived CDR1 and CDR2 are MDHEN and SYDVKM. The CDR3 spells CASKLERYRESNQPQHF. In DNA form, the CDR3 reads TGTGCCAGCAAACTAGAGAGATACAGGGAAAGCAATCAGCCCCAGCATTTT.

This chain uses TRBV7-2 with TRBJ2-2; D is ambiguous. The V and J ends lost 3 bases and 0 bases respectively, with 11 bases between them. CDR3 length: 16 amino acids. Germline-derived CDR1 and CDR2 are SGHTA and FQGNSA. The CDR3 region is CASSLFARANTGELFF. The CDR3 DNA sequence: TGTGCCAGCAGCTTGTTTGCGCGCGCGAACACCGGGGAGCTGTTTTTT.

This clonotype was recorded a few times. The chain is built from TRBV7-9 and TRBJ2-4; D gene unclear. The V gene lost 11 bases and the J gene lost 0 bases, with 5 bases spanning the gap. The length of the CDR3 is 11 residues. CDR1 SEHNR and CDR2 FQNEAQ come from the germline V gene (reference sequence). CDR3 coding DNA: TGTGCCGGCGTAGCCAAAAACATTCAGTACTTC. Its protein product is CAGVAKNIQYF.

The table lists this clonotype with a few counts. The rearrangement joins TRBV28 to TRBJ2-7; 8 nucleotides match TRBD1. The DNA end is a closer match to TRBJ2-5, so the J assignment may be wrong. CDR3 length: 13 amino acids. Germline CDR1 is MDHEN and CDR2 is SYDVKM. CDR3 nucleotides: TGTGCCAGCAGTTCAGGGGGCGGGAAGACCCAGTACTTC. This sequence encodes CASSSGGGKTQYF.

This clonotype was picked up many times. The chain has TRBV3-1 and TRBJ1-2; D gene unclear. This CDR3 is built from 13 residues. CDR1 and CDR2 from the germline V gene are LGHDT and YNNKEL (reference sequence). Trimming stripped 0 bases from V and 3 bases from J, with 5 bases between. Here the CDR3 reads CASSQDLYYGYTF. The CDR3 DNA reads TGTGCCAGCAGCCAAGATCTATACTATGGCTACACCTTC.

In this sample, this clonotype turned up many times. This chain's CDR3 is CSASGGSSYEQYF. CDR3 DNA sequence: TGCAGTGCTAGCGGGGGGAGCTCCTACGAGCAGTACTTC. V and J are TRBV20-1 and TRBJ2-7, with TRBD2 matching over 7 bases. V gave up 3 bases and J gave up 0 bases; unmatched junction bases: 2. This CDR3 spans 13 amino acids. Germline CDR1 reads DFQATT; CDR2 reads SNEGSKA (reference sequence).

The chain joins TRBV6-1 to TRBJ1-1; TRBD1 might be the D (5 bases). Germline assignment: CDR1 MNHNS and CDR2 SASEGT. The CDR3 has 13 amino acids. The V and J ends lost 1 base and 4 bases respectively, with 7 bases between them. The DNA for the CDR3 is TGTGCCAGCAGTGAAGACGGGGGCACTGAAGCTTTCTTT. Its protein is CASSEDGGTEAFF.

The DNA for the CDR3 is TGTGCCAGCAGCTTAGCGGACTCCTCATGGCCCCAGCATTTT. Its protein product is CASSLADSSWPQHF. This rearrangement joins TRBV7-2 to TRBJ1-5; D remains unclear. V was pared by 0 bases and J by 9 bases, with 12 bases between. The CDR3 has 14 amino acids. Germline V gene sequence: CDR1 SGHTA, CDR2 FQGNSA. The whole variable domain, remainder taken from reference TRBV7-2 and TRBJ1-5, is GAGVSQSPSNKVTEKGKDVELRCDPISGHTALYWYRQSLGQGLEFLIYFQGNSAPDKSGLPSDRFSAERTGGSVSTLTIQRTQQEDSAVYLCASSLADSSWPQHFGDGTRLSIL.

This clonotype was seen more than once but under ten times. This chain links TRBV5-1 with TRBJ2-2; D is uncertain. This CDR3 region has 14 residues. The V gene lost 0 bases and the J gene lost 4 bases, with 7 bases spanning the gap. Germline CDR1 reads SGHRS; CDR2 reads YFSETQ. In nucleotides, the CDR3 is TGCGCCAGCAGCTTGGGTCGTTCCACCGGGGAGCTGTTTTTT. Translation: CASSLGRSTGELFF. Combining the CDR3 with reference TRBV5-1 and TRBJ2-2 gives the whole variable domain KAGVTQTPRYLIKTRGQQVTLSCSPISGHRSVSWYQQTPGQGLQFLFEYFSETQRNKGNFPGRFSGRQFSNSRSEMNVSTLELGDSALYLCASSLGRSTGELFFGEGSRLTVL.

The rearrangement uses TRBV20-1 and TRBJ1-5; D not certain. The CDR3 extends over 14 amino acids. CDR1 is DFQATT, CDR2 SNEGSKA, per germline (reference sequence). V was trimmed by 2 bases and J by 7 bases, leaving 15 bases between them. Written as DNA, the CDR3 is TGCAGTGCTAGAACTAATCTACTCGGGCAGCCCCAGCATTTT. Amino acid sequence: CSARTNLLGQPQHF.

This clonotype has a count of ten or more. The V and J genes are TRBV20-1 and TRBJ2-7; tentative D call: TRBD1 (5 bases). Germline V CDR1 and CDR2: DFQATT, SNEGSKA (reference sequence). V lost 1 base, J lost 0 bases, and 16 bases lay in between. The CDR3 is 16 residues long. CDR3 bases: TGCAGTGCTAGAGTAAAGGGGCAGTTCTTCTCCTACGAGCAGTACTTC. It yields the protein CSARVKGQFFSYEQYF.

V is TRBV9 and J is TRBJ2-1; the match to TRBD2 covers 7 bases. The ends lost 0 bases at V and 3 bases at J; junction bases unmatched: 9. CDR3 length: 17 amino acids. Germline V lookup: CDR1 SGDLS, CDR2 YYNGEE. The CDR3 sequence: CASSVDVWGLRYNEQFF. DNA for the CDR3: TGTGCCAGCAGCGTAGATGTTTGGGGACTACGCTACAATGAGCAGTTCTTC. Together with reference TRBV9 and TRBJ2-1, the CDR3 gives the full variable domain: DSGVTQTPKHLITATGQRVTLRCSPRSGDLSVYWYQQSLDQGLQFLIQYYNGEERAKGNILERFSAQQFPDLHSELNLSSLELGDSALYFCASSVDVWGLRYNEQFFGPGTRLTVL.

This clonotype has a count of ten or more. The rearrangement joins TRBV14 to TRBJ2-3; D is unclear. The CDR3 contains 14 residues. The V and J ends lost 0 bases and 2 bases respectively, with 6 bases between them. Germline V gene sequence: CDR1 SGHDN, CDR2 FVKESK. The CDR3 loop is CASSQDLLTDTQYF. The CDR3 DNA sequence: TGTGCCAGCAGCCAAGATCTCCTCACAGATACGCAGTATTTT.

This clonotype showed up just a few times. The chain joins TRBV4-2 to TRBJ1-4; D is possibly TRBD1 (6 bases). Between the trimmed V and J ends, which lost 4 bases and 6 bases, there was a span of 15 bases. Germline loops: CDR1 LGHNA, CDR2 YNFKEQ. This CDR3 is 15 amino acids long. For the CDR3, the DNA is TGTGCCAGCAGCCGGGTGGGGGCAGGGGATGAAAAACTGTTTTTT. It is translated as CASSRVGAGDEKLFF.

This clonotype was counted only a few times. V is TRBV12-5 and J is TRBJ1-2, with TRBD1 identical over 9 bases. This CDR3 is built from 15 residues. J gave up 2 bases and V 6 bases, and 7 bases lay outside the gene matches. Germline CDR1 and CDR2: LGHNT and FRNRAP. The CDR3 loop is CASGPGQGSNYGYTF. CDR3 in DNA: TGTGCTAGTGGACCGGGACAGGGTTCCAACTATGGCTACACCTTC.

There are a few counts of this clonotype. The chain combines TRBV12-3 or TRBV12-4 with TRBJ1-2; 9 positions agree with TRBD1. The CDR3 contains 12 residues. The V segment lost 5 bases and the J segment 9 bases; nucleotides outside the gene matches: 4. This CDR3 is CASSIGQGSYTF. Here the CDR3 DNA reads TGTGCCAGCAGTATAGGACAGGGGAGCTACACCTTC.

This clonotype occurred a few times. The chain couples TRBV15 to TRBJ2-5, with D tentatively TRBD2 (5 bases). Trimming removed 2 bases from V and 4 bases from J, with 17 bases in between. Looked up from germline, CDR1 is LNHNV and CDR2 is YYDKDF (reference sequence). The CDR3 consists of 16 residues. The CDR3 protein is CATSRMLVRRRETQYF. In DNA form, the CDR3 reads TGTGCCACCAGCAGAATGCTCGTCCGGAGGCGAGAGACCCAGTACTTC. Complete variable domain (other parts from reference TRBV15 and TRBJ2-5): DAMVIQNPRYQVTQFGKPVTLSCSQTLNHNVMYWYQQKSSQAPKLLFHYYDKDFNNEADTPDNFQSRRPNTSFCFLDIRSPGLGDTAMYLCATSRMLVRRRETQYFGPGTRLLVL.

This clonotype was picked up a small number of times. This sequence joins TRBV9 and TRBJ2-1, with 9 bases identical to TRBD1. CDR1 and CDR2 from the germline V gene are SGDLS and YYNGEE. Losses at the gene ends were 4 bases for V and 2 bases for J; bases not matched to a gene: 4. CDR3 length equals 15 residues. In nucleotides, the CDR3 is TGTGCCAGCAGCCCCAGGGACAGGGCCTACAATGAGCAGTTCTTC. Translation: CASSPRDRAYNEQFF.

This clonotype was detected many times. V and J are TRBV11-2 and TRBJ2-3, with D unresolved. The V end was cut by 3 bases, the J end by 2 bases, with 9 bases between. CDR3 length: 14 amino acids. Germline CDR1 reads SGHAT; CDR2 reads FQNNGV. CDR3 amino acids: CASSLPTLTDTQYF. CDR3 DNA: TGTGCCAGCAGCTTGCCGACCCTCACAGATACGCAGTATTTT.

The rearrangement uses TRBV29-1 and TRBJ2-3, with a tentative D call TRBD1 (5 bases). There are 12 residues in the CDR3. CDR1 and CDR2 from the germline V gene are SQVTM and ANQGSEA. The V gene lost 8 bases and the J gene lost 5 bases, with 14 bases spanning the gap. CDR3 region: CSQQQGIDTQYF. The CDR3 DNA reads TGCAGCCAGCAGCAGGGCATAGATACGCAGTATTTT.

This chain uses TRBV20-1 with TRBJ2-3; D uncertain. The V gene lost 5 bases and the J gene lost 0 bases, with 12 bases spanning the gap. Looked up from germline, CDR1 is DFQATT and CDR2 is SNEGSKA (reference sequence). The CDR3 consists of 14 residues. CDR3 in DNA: TGCAGTGCTCCTGTGGGCAGGAGCACAGATACGCAGTATTTT. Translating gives CSAPVGRSTDTQYF.

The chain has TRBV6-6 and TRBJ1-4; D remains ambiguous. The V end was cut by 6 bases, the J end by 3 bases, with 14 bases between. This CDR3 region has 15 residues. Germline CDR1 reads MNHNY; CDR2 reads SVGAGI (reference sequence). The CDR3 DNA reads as TGTGCCAGCAGGAAGGGAGGGCGGGCTAATGAAAAACTGTTTTTT. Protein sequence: CASRKGGRANEKLFF.

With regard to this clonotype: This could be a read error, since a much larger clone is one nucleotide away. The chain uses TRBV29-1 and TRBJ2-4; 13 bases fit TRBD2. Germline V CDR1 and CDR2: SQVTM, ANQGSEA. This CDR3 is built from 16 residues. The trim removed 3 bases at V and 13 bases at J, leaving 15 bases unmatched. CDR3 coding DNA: TGCAGCGTTGATGGCATCACTAGCGGGAGGGACAATGAGCAGTACTTC. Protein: CSVDGITSGRDNEQYF.

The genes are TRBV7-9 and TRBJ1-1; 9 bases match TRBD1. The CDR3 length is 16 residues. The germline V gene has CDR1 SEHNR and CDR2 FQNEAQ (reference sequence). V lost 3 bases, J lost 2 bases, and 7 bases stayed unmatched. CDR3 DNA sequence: TGTGCCAGCAGCTTGCGACCGGGACAGGGAAACACTGAAGCTTTCTTT. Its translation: CASSLRPGQGNTEAFF.

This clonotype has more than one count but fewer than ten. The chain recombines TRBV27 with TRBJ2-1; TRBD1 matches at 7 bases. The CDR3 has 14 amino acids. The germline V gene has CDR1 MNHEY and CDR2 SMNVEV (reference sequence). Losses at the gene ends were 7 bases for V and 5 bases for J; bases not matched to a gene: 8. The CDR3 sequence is CASTDREGNNEQFF. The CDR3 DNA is TGTGCCAGCACCGACAGGGAAGGGAACAATGAGCAGTTCTTC.

The CDR3 coding sequence is TGTGCCAGCGAAGATAGGGATGGCAATCAGCCCCAGCATTTT. Its translation: CASEDRDGNQPQHF. The chain is built from TRBV21-1 and TRBJ1-5. TRBV21-1 is a recognized pseudogene. The CDR3 is 14 residues long.

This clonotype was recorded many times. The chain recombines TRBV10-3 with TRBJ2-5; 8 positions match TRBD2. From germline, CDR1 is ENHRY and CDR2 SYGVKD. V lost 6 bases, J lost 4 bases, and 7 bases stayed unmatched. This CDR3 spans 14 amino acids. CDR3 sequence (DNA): TGTGCCATCAGCCCGGGACTAGGTACAGAGACCCAGTACTTC. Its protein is CAISPGLGTETQYF.

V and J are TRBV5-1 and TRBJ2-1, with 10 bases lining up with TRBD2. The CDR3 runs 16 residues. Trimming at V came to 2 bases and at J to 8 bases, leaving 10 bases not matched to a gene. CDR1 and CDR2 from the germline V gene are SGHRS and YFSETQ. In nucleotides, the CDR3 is TGCGCCAGCAGCTTTAGCGGGAGGAGGTGGACCGATGAGCAGTTCTTC. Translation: CASSFSGRRWTDEQFF.